The present entry profiles one T cell receptor (beta chain) with its context. Treatment denoted: therapeutic diphenylcyclopropenone sensitization with weekly scalp DPC. This record belongs to a study of human T cells and chemical hapten exposure. V dropped 4 bases and J dropped 3 bases, with 8 bases sitting between them. The V gene's germline CDR1 is LGHNA and CDR2 YSLEER. CDR3 size: 13 residues. Individual cDNA molecules had unique molecular identifiers attached to them by the library. TCRdb called the reads again in MiXCR, with one record for every CDR3 protein. The top ten clones hold about 3.3% of a sample with roughly 3,700 distinct CDR3 sequences, about 48% of them seen once.

The receptor was derived from an adult with alopecia areata. Some clones in this sample may be carry-over from other donors' samples. This table probably holds off-target reads from a library built for another chain. The material sequenced was whole blood, taken before DPC sensitization or 2, 6, or about 24 weeks after (not recorded which). V is TRBV4-3 and J is TRBJ2-3; TRBD1 is a possible D gene (5 bases). CDR3 sequence: CASSRQFTDTQYF. The DNA of the CDR3 is TGCGCCAGCAGCCGACAGTTTACAGATACGCAGTATTTT.